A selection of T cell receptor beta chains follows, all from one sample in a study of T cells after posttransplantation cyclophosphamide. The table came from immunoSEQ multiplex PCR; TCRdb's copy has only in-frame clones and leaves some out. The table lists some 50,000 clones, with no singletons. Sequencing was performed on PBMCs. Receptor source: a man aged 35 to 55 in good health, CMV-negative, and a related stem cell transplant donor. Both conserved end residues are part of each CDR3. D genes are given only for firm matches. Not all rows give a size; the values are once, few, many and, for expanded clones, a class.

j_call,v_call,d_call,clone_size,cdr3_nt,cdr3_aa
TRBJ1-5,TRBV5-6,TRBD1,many,TGTGCCAGCAGCCGGGGGACAGGGTCCAATCAGCCCCAGCATTTT,CASSRGTGSNQPQHF
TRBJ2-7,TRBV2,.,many,TGTGCCAGCATCGGGGAGCGGAGTTCCTACGAGCAGTACTTC,CASIGERSSYEQYF
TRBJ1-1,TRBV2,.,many,TGTGCCAGCAGTGGGAAATGGGAGAGGAACACTGAAGCTTTCTTT,CASSGKWERNTEAFF
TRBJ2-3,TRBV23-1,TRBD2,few,TGCGCCAGCAGGGCCCCCGGGCTAGCGGCCCCCGATACGCAGTATTTT,CASRAPGLAAPDTQYF
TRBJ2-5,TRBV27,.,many,TGTGCCAGCAGATGGCACACCGAAAAGACCCAGTACTTC,CASRWHTEKTQYF
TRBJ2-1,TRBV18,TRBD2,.,TGTGCCAGCTTACCAGTTGCGGGAGGGGGTGGTGAGCAGTTCTTC,CASLPVAGGGGEQFF
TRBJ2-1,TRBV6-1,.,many,TGTGCCAGCAGTGAAGAACAGCACAATGAGCAGTTCTTC,CASSEEQHNEQFF
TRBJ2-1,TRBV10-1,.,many,TGCGCCAGCAGTGATAGGGAGCGCTACAATGAGCAGTTCTTC,CASSDRERYNEQFF
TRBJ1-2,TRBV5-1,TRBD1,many,TGCGCCAGCAGCCAGGGACAGGGAGTTGAGTATGGCTACACCTTC,CASSQGQGVEYGYTF
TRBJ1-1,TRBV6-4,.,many,TGTGCCAGCAGCGCCGGGTCGGGGGAAGCTTTCTTT,CASSAGSGEAFF
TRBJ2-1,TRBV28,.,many,TGTGCCAGCAGTGTCGACAGGATATACAATGAGCAGTTCTTC,CASSVDRIYNEQFF
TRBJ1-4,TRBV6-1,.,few,TGTGCCAGCTGGGGAGGTGAAAAACTGTTTTTT,CASWGGEKLFF
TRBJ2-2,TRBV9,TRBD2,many,TGTGCCAGCAGCCCACGCGGGGGGAACACCGGGGAGCTGTTTTTT,CASSPRGGNTGELFF
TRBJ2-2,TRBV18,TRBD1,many,TGTGCCAGCTCACCTTTTCCCGGGACAGGGTCCGGGGAGCTGTTTTTT,CASSPFPGTGSGELFF
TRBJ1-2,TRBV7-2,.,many,TGTGCCAGCAGCTTAGTAGTTCCCGAAGGCTACACCTTC,CASSLVVPEGYTF
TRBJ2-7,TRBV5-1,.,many,TGCGCCAGCAGCAGTGAAGAGGGTCGGTACGAGCAGTACTTC,CASSSEEGRYEQYF
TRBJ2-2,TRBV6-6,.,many,TGTGCCAGCATAGGGTCGGCGGGCCCCCTCACCGGGGAGCTGTTTTTT,CASIGSAGPLTGELFF
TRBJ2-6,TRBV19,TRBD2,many,TGTGCCAGTAGTGGGAGGGACTACTCTGGGGCCAACGTCCTGACTTTC,CASSGRDYSGANVLTF
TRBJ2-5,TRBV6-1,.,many,TGTGCCAGCAGTGCTGGGGCAGTAGTTCGGACCCAGTACTTC,CASSAGAVVRTQYF
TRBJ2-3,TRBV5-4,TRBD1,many,TGTGCCAGCAGACGGGATTCCGGGACAGGGGGCATCACAGATACGCAGTATTTT,CASRRDSGTGGITDTQYF
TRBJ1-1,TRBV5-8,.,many,TGTGCCAGCAGCCCCGAAGGGCAGGGAAATAACACTGAAGCTTTCTTT,CASSPEGQGNNTEAFF